This TCR beta chain was retrieved from a study of T cell responses to AZD1222 COVID-19 vaccine (dated by TCRdb to the early 2020s). At the level of the whole study: AZD1222 recipients with second doses at about 4 weeks or about 12 weeks were pooled, because spike-specific TCR depth and breadth did not differ between schedules. TCR sequencing was performed for about 240 trial participants, of whom around 200 were given two doses of AZD1222 and approximately 25 were given two doses of MenACWY control vaccine. Enrollment into the trials was organized by age into subgroups of 18-55, 56-69 and 70-plus years, and those subgroups contained about 160, 30 and 59 TCR-sequenced participants, respectively. The study at large found these results: Epitopes outside the regions mutated in the B.1.351 and B.1.1.7 variants were reportedly recognized by nearly half of the unique spike-specific TCRs. After two AZD1222 doses, spike-specific TCR breadth and depth were significantly higher than at day 0 and than in MenACWY recipients. The vaccine-associated CD4 TCRs covered the entire spike protein, and the dominant responses fell in regions 160-218 and 743-854. Only six AZD1222 recipients were SARS-CoV-2 seropositive at baseline, limiting conclusions about previously exposed vaccinees. In the small 56-69-year group, the increase in depth fell short of significance, most likely because of low power. Because no day 14 peak-response samples were available, the repertoires could be characterized only after the peak T cell response. Most participants were white British and females outnumbered males, and the authors suggested that clonal diversity may have been underestimated.

The CDR3 runs 15 amino acids, cysteine and phenylalanine included. Solely the CDR3 DNA is kept, with 45 bases framed from the first base. V gives up 2 bases and J gives up 1 base, and the segment between their germline ends measures 12 bases. From the germline V gene (reference sequence), CDR1 is SGHNT and CDR2 is YYREEE. The CDR3 regions of human TCRbeta chains were analyzed by immunosequencing. The authors' analysis ran thus. Repertoire TCRs were checked for matches against a reference library of SARS-CoV-2-specific TCRs that had been generated using the MIRA antigen-specificity platform. Breadth was defined as the fraction of unique TCRs that were SARS-CoV-2-associated. Depth was defined as the fraction of total T cells that were SARS-CoV-2-associated. Using the MIRA data, each spike-specific TCR was mapped to the spike region that the TCR reacts to and placed in a CD4 or CD8 class. Log10-transformed breadth and depth values were compared by one-way ANOVA with Sidak's multiple comparisons tests. This is the immuneACCESS table as TCRdb keeps it, with only in-frame sequences that have V and J called. A part of the clones is gone; compared with another copy, unresolved V genes explain less than half, and the rest is unexplained. V and J calls and clone size follow that table, whereas D and trimming were derived from the DNA. The sample records some 82,000 clones, 90% of which are singletons. The ten biggest clones cover more than 5% of the sample.

Taken with the paper, the label for time point translates to: baseline before first vaccination. Vaccinee samples were obtained from the UK trials COV001 and COV002, which included a single-blind randomized controlled phase 2/3 trial of AZD1222 (ChAdOx1 nCoV-19) in healthy adults. Trial participant PBMC samples were collected at day 0 and day 28 after the second dose for TCRbeta chain sequencing. Comments on this clone: Its antigen target is currently unknown. No base quality information exists; no much larger clone differs at one position.

The sample was peripheral blood, taken on day 0 of AZD1222 vaccination. The source of this sequence is an adult in good health. This receptor chain uses TRBV5-4 and TRBJ2-5, and possibly TRBD1, on 6 matching bases. The DNA is TGTGCCAGCAGCTTAGGGACAAAAATCCAAGAGACCCAGTACTTC. Translated, this gives CASSLGTKIQETQYF.